Listed below are T cell receptor beta chains from one sample, sequenced in a study of T cells expressing NK-cell markers. TCRdb re-called the 5' RACE reads and gives one entry per CDR3 protein, without DNA. In all, the sample yields hundreds of thousands of distinct CDR3 sequences. What was sequenced was blood T cells: a sorted CD56 or NKG2C T cell subset, CD4+ or CD8+ T cells, or bulk PBMC T cells (not recorded which). These receptors all come from a woman between 18 and 70 years old in good health. CDR3s include the opening cysteine and the closing phenylalanine or tryptophan.

v_gene	j_gene	CDR3aa
TRBV11-3	TRBJ2-3	CASSPRRSDTQYF
TRBV5-1	TRBJ2-3	CASAQGVSTDTQYF
TRBV12-3/TRBV12-4	TRBJ2-1	CATTPRTGYNEQFF
TRBV20-1	TRBJ1-5	CSAHRDNNQPQHF
TRBV2	TRBJ2-4	CASRDEQGLAKNIQYF
TRBV12-3/TRBV12-4	TRBJ2-6	CASSFPSASSGANVLTF
TRBV7-2	TRBJ1-3	CASSSTGLRGNTIYF
TRBV12-3/TRBV12-4	TRBJ1-5	CASSPIRRQGKSGQPQHF
TRBV6-2/TRBV6-3	TRBJ2-1	CASRRTGLYNEQFF
TRBV6-2/TRBV6-3	TRBJ2-3	CASRTGTSADTQYF
TRBV15	TRBJ1-4	CATSEGGLGNEKLFF
TRBV2	TRBJ1-5	CASSGQGAWGNQPQHF
TRBV5-1	TRBJ2-1	CASSLALAGGPHEQFF
TRBV1	TRBJ2-3	CTSSLLGLAATDTQYF
TRBV9	TRBJ2-1	CASSVGASAYNEQFF
TRBV6-1	TRBJ2-1	CASTPRAGYNEQFF
TRBV9	TRBJ1-3	CASSVEISGNTIYF
TRBV20-1	TRBJ2-4	CSASERGVTKNIQYF
TRBV20-1	TRBJ2-5	CSASTGGWETQYF
TRBV9	TRBJ1-3	CASSVAPGNTIYF
TRBV5-1	TRBJ1-3	CASSFGSPSGNTIYF
TRBV11-1	TRBJ2-3	CASGLAERTDTQYF
TRBV27	TRBJ2-7	CASSSRTYEQYF
TRBV12-3/TRBV12-4	TRBJ2-5	CASRRGGTQYF
TRBV20-1	TRBJ2-1	CSADISGTGSLEPQFF
TRBV5-4	TRBJ2-2	CASSLVAREELFF
TRBV12-3/TRBV12-4	TRBJ2-2	CALGGPNTGELFF
TRBV5-4	TRBJ2-2	CASSLAPGGHTGELFF
TRBV10-3	TRBJ2-5	CAIRETGGETQYF
TRBV20-1	TRBJ2-2	CSARSGIPNTGELFF
TRBV25-1	TRBJ1-5	CASSEAGSQPQHF
TRBV12-3/TRBV12-4	TRBJ2-1	CASSRQRADHEQFF
TRBV3-1	TRBJ2-5	CASSHPGGGETQYF
TRBV5-1	TRBJ2-7	CASSQMTSGSGEQYF
TRBV20-1	TRBJ2-1	CSAGPGLAENEQFF
TRBV29-1	TRBJ2-5	CSVGGQGGGQETQYF